Listed below are T cell receptor beta chains from one sample, sequenced in a study of monozygotic twins with inflammatory bowel disease. From the 5' RACE reads, TCRdb lists one entry per CDR3 protein and no DNA. In all, the sample yields 400,000 to 500,000 distinct CDR3 sequences. The sample comprised blood. The source is a human donor with ulcerative colitis or Crohn's disease, or a healthy co-twin of an affected twin (not recorded which). CDR3s include the opening cysteine and the closing phenylalanine or tryptophan.

TRBJ1-3 TRBV27 CASSFSGRGNTIYF
TRBJ2-1 TRBV29-1 CSVPYRASSYNEQFF
TRBJ2-1 TRBV10-3 CAISESSGEQFF
TRBJ2-7 TRBV29-1 CSARTSEWEQYF
TRBJ1-5 TRBV12-3/TRBV12-4 CASSQQGALGNQPQHF
TRBJ1-2 TRBV5-1 CASSLTGGFLGYTF
TRBJ2-5 TRBV19 CASSLQWTTGRETQYF
TRBJ1-4 TRBV27 CASSYYSNEKLFF
TRBJ2-3 TRBV10-3 CATGDAGHTQYF
TRBJ2-1 TRBV6-5 CASSYRLDGRNEQFF
TRBJ2-2 TRBV5-1 CASSLGHTGTSTGELFF